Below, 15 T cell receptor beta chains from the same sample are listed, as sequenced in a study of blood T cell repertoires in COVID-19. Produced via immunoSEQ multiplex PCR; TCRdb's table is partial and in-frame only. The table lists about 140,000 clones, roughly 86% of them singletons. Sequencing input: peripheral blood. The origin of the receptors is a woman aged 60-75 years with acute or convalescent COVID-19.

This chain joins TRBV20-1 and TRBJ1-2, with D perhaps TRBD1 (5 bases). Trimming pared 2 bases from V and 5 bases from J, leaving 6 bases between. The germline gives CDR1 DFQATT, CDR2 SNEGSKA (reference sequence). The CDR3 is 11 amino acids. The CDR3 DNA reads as TGCAGTGCTAGATCAGGGTATGGCTACACCTTC. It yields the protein CSARSGYGYTF.

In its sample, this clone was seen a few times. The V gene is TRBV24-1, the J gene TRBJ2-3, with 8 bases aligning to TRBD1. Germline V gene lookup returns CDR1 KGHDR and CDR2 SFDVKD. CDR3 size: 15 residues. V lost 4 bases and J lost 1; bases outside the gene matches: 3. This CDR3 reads CATSEETGGTDTQYF. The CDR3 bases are TGTGCCACCAGTGAGGAGACAGGGGGCACAGATACGCAGTATTTT.

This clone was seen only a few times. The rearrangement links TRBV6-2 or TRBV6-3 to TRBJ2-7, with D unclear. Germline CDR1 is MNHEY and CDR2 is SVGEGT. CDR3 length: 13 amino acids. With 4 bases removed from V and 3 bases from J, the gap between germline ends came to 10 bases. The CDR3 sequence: CASSSVYLYEQYF. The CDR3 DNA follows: TGTGCCAGCAGTTCCGTTTATCTCTACGAGCAGTACTTC.

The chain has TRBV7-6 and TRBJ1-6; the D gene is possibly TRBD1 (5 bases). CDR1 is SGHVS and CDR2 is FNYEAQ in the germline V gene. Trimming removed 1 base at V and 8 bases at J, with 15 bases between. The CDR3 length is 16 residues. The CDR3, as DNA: TGTGCCAGCAGCTTAGGGCAGGGTCGAGTAGATTCACCCCTCCACTTT. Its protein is CASSLGQGRVDSPLHF.

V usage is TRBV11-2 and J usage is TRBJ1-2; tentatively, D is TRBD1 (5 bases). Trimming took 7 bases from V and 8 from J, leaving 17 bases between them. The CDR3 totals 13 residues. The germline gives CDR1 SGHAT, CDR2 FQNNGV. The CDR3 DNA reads TGTGCCAGCAACAAGGCCGGGGGGGGAGGCTACACCTTC. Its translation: CASNKAGGGGYTF.

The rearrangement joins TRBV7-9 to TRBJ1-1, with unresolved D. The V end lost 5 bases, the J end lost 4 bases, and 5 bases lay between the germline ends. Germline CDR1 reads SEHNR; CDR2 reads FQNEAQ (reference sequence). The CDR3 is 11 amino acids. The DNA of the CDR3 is TGTGCCAGCAGCCCCGGCACTGAAGCTTTCTTT. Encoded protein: CASSPGTEAFF.

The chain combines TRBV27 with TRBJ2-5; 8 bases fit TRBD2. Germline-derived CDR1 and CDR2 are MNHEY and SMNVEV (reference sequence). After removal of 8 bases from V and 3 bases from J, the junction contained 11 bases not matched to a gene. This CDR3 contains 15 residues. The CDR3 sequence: CASGPGGLWKETQYF. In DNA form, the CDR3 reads TGTGCCAGCGGGCCGGGGGGGCTATGGAAAGAGACCCAGTACTTC.

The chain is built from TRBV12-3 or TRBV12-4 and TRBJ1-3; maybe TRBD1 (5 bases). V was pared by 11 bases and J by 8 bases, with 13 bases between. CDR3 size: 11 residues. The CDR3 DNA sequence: TGTGCCGCCGGAGGGACGGACACCATATATTTT. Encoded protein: CAAGGTDTIYF.

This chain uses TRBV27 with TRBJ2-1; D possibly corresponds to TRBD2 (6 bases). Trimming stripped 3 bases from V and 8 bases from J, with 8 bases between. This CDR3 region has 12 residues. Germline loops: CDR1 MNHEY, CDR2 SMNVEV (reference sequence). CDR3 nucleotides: TGTGCCAGCAGTTTCAGACTAGATGAGCAGTTCTTC. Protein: CASSFRLDEQFF.

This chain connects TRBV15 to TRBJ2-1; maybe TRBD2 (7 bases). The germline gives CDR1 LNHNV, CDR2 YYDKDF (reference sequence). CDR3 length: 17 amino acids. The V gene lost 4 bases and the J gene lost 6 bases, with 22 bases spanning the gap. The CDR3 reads CATSTPGRGAQGNEQFF. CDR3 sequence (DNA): TGTGCCACCAGCACCCCGGGGAGGGGGGCGCAGGGCAATGAGCAGTTCTTC. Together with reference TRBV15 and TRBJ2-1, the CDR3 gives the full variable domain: DAMVIQNPRYQVTQFGKPVTLSCSQTLNHNVMYWYQQKSSQAPKLLFHYYDKDFNNEADTPDNFQSRRPNTSFCFLDIRSPGLGDTAMYLCATSTPGRGAQGNEQFFGPGTRLTVL.

The CDR3, as DNA: TGTGCCAGCAGCTTAAGATGGGGGGGCCAAGAGACCCAGTACTTC. It translates to CASSLRWGGQETQYF. V usage is TRBV7-2 and J usage is TRBJ2-5, with 7 bases fitting TRBD2. The trim removed 2 bases at V and 1 base at J, leaving 4 bases unmatched. Germline CDR1 reads SGHTA; CDR2 reads FQGNSA. The CDR3 sequence is 15 residues long.

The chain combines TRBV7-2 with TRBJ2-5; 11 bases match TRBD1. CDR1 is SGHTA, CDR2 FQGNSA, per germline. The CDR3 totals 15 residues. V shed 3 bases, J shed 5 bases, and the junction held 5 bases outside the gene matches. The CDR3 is CASSFGGTGGETQYF. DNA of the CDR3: TGTGCCAGCAGCTTCGGAGGGACAGGGGGTGAGACCCAGTACTTC.

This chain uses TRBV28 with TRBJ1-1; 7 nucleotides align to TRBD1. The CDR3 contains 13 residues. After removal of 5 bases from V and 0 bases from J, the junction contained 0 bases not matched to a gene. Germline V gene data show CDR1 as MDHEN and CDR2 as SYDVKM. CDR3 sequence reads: CASSGTVNTEAFF. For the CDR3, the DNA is TGTGCCAGCAGTGGGACAGTGAACACTGAAGCTTTCTTT.

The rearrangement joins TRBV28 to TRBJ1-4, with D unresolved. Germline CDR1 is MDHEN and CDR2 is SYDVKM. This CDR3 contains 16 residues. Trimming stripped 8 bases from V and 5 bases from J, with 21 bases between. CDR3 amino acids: CASSPPGRELNEKLFF. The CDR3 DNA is TGTGCCAGCTCTCCCCCGGGGAGGGAACTCAATGAAAAACTGTTTTTT. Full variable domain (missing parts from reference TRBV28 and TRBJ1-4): DVKVTQSSRYLVKRTGEKVFLECVQDMDHENMFWYRQDPGLGLRLIYFSYDVKMKEKGDIPEGYSVSREKKERFSLILESASTNQTSMYLCASSPPGRELNEKLFFGSGTQLSVL.

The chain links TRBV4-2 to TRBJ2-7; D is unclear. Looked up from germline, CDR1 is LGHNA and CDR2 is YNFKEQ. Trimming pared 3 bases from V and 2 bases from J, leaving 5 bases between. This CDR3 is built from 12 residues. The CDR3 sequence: CASSQTTYEQYF. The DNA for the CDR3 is TGTGCCAGCAGCCAGACAACCTACGAGCAGTACTTC.